This TCR beta chain was retrieved from a study of early T cells in non-severe SARS-CoV-2 infection. Individual cDNA molecules carried attached unique molecular identifiers. TCRdb reprocessed the 5' RACE reads via MiXCR and lists one record per CDR3 protein. The repertoire has about 86,000 distinct CDR3 sequences, roughly an eighth of them found once; the top ten carry roughly 7.2%. V shed 3 bases and J shed 6 bases, with 11 bases lying between them. The CDR3 contains 13 residues. The chain links TRBV12-3 or TRBV12-4 to TRBJ1-2, with a possible D match to TRBD1 (5 bases). This clonotype was obtained from an adult who was a healthcare worker with PCR-confirmed SARS-CoV-2 infection or an uninfected control (not recorded which). Material: whole blood. The CDR3 loop reads CASSLRQNNGYTF. The CDR3 DNA reads TGTGCCAGCAGTTTGAGACAGAACAATGGCTACACCTTC.